This T cell receptor beta chain was captured in a study of T cell repertoires in cytomegalovirus infection. About the research overall: CMV infection together with matching HLA type was indicated by public TCR beta signatures. Overall study results and limits: HLA-C-restricted CMV-specific TCR beta clonotypes were dominant in the ex vivo response. Summed frequency of shared TCR beta families picked out CMV carriers who also had the relevant HLA.

Germline V gives CDR1 SGHTA, CDR2 FQGNSA. The CDR3 has 14 amino acids. Each CDR3 protein gets one entry after TCRdb re-called the reads with MiXCR. Of about 700,000 distinct CDR3 sequences in the sample, about 30% were seen once. This clonotype was observed a handful of times. The antigen remains undetermined. A junction end diverges from the germline sequence, so it may reflect a read error. Specimen: cultured PBMCs, collected from culture after CMV antigen stimulation. This chain links TRBV7-2 with TRBJ2-5; D possibly corresponds to TRBD1 (5 bases). This receptor was identified in a human donor in good health (CMV status not recorded). Some clones in this sample may be carry-over from other donors' samples. CDR3 in amino acids: CASSLRGNQGTQYF. The CDR3 DNA sequence: TGTGCCAGCAGCTTAAGGGGAAACCAAGGGACCCAGTACTTC.